The 32 T cell receptor beta chains reported below all come from one sample, sequenced in a study of long-term antiretroviral therapy in people with HIV. At the survey level, the v3.0 immunoSEQ assay was run. Libraries were prepared by immunoSEQ multiplex PCR; TCRdb keeps only in-frame clonotypes and omits some of them. This sample has fewer than 15,000 clones, with around 77% found just once. The source material was unsorted PBMCs, sampled 1.3 years after starting antiretroviral therapy. These receptors all stem from a woman in her late teens or twenties with HIV.

CDR3 in amino acids: CASSRGRGNQPQHF. DNA of the CDR3: TGTGCCAGCAGCCGGGGTCGCGGGAATCAGCCCCAGCATTTT. This chain links TRBV7-9 with TRBJ1-5; D unresolved. The germline CDR1 and CDR2 sequences are SEHNR and FQNEAQ (reference sequence). This CDR3 is built from 14 residues. Between the trimmed V and J ends, which lost 5 bases and 4 bases, there was a span of 12 bases.

The CDR3 spells CASSPGGSGQETQYF. DNA of the CDR3: TGCGCCAGCAGCCCTGGGGGTAGCGGCCAAGAGACCCAGTACTTC. The chain combines TRBV5-1 with TRBJ2-5, with D perhaps matching TRBD2 (6 bases). The germline V and J ends were trimmed by 4 bases and 1 base, with 14 bases remaining between them. This CDR3 contains 15 residues. Germline CDR1 SGHRS, CDR2 YFSETQ.

This rearrangement joins TRBV28 to TRBJ2-7; the match to TRBD1 covers 7 bases. V lost 8 bases, J lost 5 bases, and 9 bases stayed unmatched. Germline CDR1 is MDHEN and CDR2 is SYDVKM. There are 13 residues in the CDR3. CDR3 sequence reads: CASQPDREHEQYF. The CDR3 DNA sequence: TGTGCCAGCCAGCCCGACAGGGAGCACGAGCAGTACTTC.

The chain couples TRBV6-6 to TRBJ2-1; TRBD2 agrees at 10 bases. This CDR3 has 13 residues. Germline V gene lookup returns CDR1 MNHNY and CDR2 SVGAGI (reference sequence). V lost 8 bases and J lost 5; bases outside the gene matches: 3. The CDR3 sequence is CASRGLANNEQFF. The CDR3 DNA sequence: TGTGCCAGCCGGGGACTAGCGAACAATGAGCAGTTCTTC.

This sequence joins TRBV25-1 and TRBJ2-7, with D unclear. Trimming removed 5 bases from V and 7 bases from J, with 15 bases in between. Germline CDR1 MGHDK, CDR2 SYGVNS. The CDR3 totals 13 residues. The CDR3: CASSSDHPAEQYF. For the CDR3, the DNA is TGTGCCAGCAGTTCGGACCACCCCGCGGAGCAGTACTTC.

Comment on this clone: The junction and the germline gene differ at one end; a read error may be behind it. V gene TRBV5-4 combines with J gene TRBJ2-4, with D possibly matching TRBD1 (6 bases). Germline lookup yields CDR1 SGHNT and CDR2 YYREEE (reference sequence). CDR3 length equals 17 residues. CDR3 coding DNA: TGCGCCAGCAGCCAAATTTTGTCAGGGGAAACCAAAAACATTCAGTACTTC. Amino acid sequence: CASSQILSGETKNIQYF.

This clone has just a few counts. The chain uses TRBV2 and TRBJ2-7, with a possible D match to TRBD2 (6 bases). Germline CDR1 SNHLY, CDR2 FYNNEI. Trimming pared 8 bases from V and 0 bases from J, leaving 17 bases between. This CDR3 spans 15 amino acids. CDR3: CASYRSGLTSYEQYF. The CDR3 DNA reads TGTGCCAGCTACAGGAGCGGGCTGACCTCCTACGAGCAGTACTTC.

The chain is built from TRBV6-1 and TRBJ1-3; possibly TRBD1 for D (6 bases). CDR1 is MNHNS, CDR2 SASEGT, per germline. V lost 0 bases to trimming and J lost 1 base, with 13 bases between them. The CDR3 covers 17 residues. As DNA, the CDR3 is TGTGCCAGCAGTGAAGCGTGGGGGCCCCTTTCTGGAAACACCATATATTTT. Encoded protein: CASSEAWGPLSGNTIYF.

The V gene is TRBV7-9, the J gene TRBJ2-3, with TRBD2 identical over 13 bases. CDR3 length: 16 amino acids. From germline, CDR1 is SEHNR and CDR2 FQNEAQ (reference sequence). J gave up 5 bases and V 5 bases, and 7 bases lay outside the gene matches. The CDR3 nucleotides read TGTGCCAGCAGCCCCACTAGCGGGAGGGCGCGAGATACGCAGTATTTT. Translating it yields CASSPTSGRARDTQYF.

The chain links TRBV18 to TRBJ1-3; D not resolved. The CDR3 totals 15 residues. Trimming shortened V by 2 bases and J by 1 base, and 9 bases separated the two germline ends. CDR1 and CDR2 from the germline V gene are KGHSH and LQKENI. The CDR3 loop is CASSPMVASGNTIYF. In DNA form, the CDR3 reads TGTGCCAGCTCACCAATGGTAGCATCTGGAAACACCATATATTTT.

This chain connects TRBV4-1 to TRBJ1-1, with D unresolved. V dropped 1 base and J dropped 6 bases, with 12 bases sitting between them. The CDR3 consists of 14 residues. Germline-derived CDR1 and CDR2 are MGHRA and YSYEKL. DNA for the CDR3: TGCGCCAGCAGCCAAGGAGGCACACAATCTGAAGCTTTCTTT. Translated, it gives CASSQGGTQSEAFF.

The chain recombines TRBV6-1 with TRBJ1-2; D is perhaps TRBD1 (6 bases). From germline, CDR1 is MNHNS and CDR2 SASEGT. This CDR3 comprises 13 residues. V shed 8 bases and J shed 8 bases, with 18 bases lying between them. The CDR3: CASGGGASGGYTF. DNA for the CDR3: TGTGCCAGCGGGGGGGGCGCCTCGGGAGGCTACACCTTC.

Judged by abundance, this clone is medium-sized. The chain links TRBV13 to TRBJ2-6; TRBD2 is a possible D gene (5 bases). Trimming shortened V by 5 bases and J by 4 bases, and 12 bases separated the two germline ends. This CDR3 has 15 residues. The germline gives CDR1 PRHDT, CDR2 FYEKMQ (reference sequence). The DNA for the CDR3 is TGTGCCAGCAGCATCCTAGCTACCGGGGCCAACGTCCTGACTTTC. This encodes CASSILATGANVLTF. Based on the CDR3 plus reference TRBV13 and TRBJ2-6, the full variable domain is AAGVIQSPRHLIKEKRETATLKCYPIPRHDTVYWYQQGPGQDPQFLISFYEKMQSDKGSIPDRFSAQQFSDYHSELNMSSLELGDSALYFCASSILATGANVLTFGAGSRLTVL.

This chain uses TRBV27 with TRBJ1-5; the match to TRBD1 covers 7 bases. Looked up from germline, CDR1 is MNHEY and CDR2 is SMNVEV (reference sequence). The CDR3 sequence is 15 residues long. With 4 bases clipped from V and 7 bases from J, the junction kept 10 bases outside the gene matches. CDR3 sequence reads: CASSSIDRVRQPQHF. The DNA of the CDR3 is TGTGCCAGCAGTTCCATCGACAGGGTCCGCCAGCCCCAGCATTTT.

The rearrangement links TRBV13 to TRBJ2-2; no clear D. CDR1 PRHDT and CDR2 FYEKMQ come from the germline V gene (reference sequence). Trimming removed 5 bases from V and 2 bases from J, with 3 bases in between. The CDR3 has 12 residues. The CDR3 sequence is CASSINTGELFF. Here the CDR3 DNA reads TGTGCCAGCAGCATAAACACCGGGGAGCTGTTTTTT.

V usage is TRBV2 and J usage is TRBJ2-5; D is unclear. V was trimmed by 7 bases and J by 4 bases, leaving 7 bases between them. The CDR3 is 11 residues long. The germline CDR1 and CDR2 sequences are SNHLY and FYNNEI. CDR3: CASKVAETQYF. The CDR3 DNA reads as TGTGCCAGCAAGGTAGCAGAGACCCAGTACTTC.

The gene calls are TRBV19 and TRBJ1-1, with no clear D. Between the trimmed V and J ends, which lost 5 bases and 1 base, there was a span of 11 bases. Per germline, CDR1 LNHDA and CDR2 SQIVND (reference sequence). The CDR3 contains 14 residues. The CDR3 spells CASSPRYGNTEAFF. The DNA for the CDR3 is TGTGCCAGTAGTCCCAGGTACGGGAACACTGAAGCTTTCTTT.

The J gene is TRBJ2-7, the V gene TRBV28; D might be TRBD2 (6 bases). The germline V gene has CDR1 MDHEN and CDR2 SYDVKM. The CDR3 spans 17 residues. The ends were cut back, 1 base at V and 3 bases at J, with 19 bases in the middle. The CDR3 coding sequence is TGTGCCAGCAGTTTATCTACCACTAGCCCCCTGTTCTACGAGCAGTACTTC. Translation gives CASSLSTTSPLFYEQYF.

This chain uses TRBV6-1 with TRBJ1-2; D unresolved. Germline V CDR1 and CDR2: MNHNS, SASEGT. The CDR3 has 13 residues. V was shortened by 6 bases and J by 3 bases, with 11 bases between the two germline ends. Written as DNA, the CDR3 is TGTGCCAGCAGGGTGAATTCCGACTATGGCTACACCTTC. Translating gives CASRVNSDYGYTF.

V usage is TRBV2 and J usage is TRBJ2-2; TRBD1 might be the D (6 bases). Per germline, CDR1 SNHLY and CDR2 FYNNEI. The CDR3 contains 15 residues. V dropped 1 base and J dropped 5 bases, with 11 bases sitting between them. The CDR3 coding sequence is TGTGCCAGCAGTGAAGTGCAGAGGGGGACCGGGGAGCTGTTTTTT. Translation gives CASSEVQRGTGELFF.

The V and J genes are TRBV7-2 and TRBJ1-2; D gene unclear. This CDR3 is 13 amino acids long. V was cut by 5 bases and J by 9 bases, with 16 bases left in between. Germline V gene lookup returns CDR1 SGHTA and CDR2 FQGNSA. The chain's CDR3 is CASSRREGQSYTF. The CDR3 DNA follows: TGTGCCAGCAGCCGTCGTGAAGGCCAAAGCTACACCTTC.

The chain couples TRBV27 to TRBJ1-6, with 8 bases identical to TRBD1. Germline assignment: CDR1 MNHEY and CDR2 SMNVEV (reference sequence). CDR3 size: 15 residues. The V segment lost 6 bases and the J segment 10 bases; nucleotides outside the gene matches: 11. CDR3 region: CASSFGQGGNSPLHF. CDR3 DNA: TGTGCCAGCAGCTTTGGACAGGGTGGCAACTCACCCCTCCACTTT.

The sample holds one count of this clone. CDR3 amino acids: CASSFGPSSYNEQFF. CDR3 coding DNA: TGTGCCAGCAGCTTCGGTCCGAGCTCCTACAATGAGCAGTTCTTC. The rearrangement links TRBV7-9 to TRBJ2-1; D gene unclear. Germline lookup yields CDR1 SEHNR and CDR2 FQNEAQ (reference sequence). CDR3 length: 15 residues. V was shortened by 3 bases and J by 0 bases, with 9 bases between the two germline ends. The complete variable domain, with remaining parts taken from reference TRBV7-9 and TRBJ2-1, reads DTGVSQNPRHKITKRGQNVTFRCDPISEHNRLYWYRQTLGQGPEFLTYFQNEAQLEKSRLLSDRFSAERPKGSFSTLEIQRTEQGDSAMYLCASSFGPSSYNEQFFGPGTRLTVL.

The chain couples TRBV6-1 to TRBJ2-7, with TRBD1 matching 7 bases. Germline V gene lookup returns CDR1 MNHNS and CDR2 SASEGT. This CDR3 region has 14 residues. With V trimmed by 1 base and J by 3 bases, 3 bases remained unmatched. DNA for the CDR3: TGTGCCAGCAGTGAAGGGCAGGGGGTCTACGAGCAGTACTTC. Translating it yields CASSEGQGVYEQYF.

V is TRBV7-6 and J is TRBJ1-1; D gene ambiguous. CDR3 length: 14 residues. CDR1 is SGHVS and CDR2 is FNYEAQ in the germline V gene. Trimming pared 6 bases from V and 2 bases from J, leaving 13 bases between. The CDR3 here is CASSFAPENTEAFF. The DNA for the CDR3 is TGTGCCAGCAGTTTTGCCCCTGAAAACACTGAAGCTTTCTTT.

V is TRBV5-1 and J is TRBJ1-3; D gene uncertain. V was shortened by 1 base and J by 1 base, with 3 bases between the two germline ends. The CDR3 covers 13 residues. Per germline, CDR1 SGHRS and CDR2 YFSETQ. CDR3 coding DNA: TGCGCCAGCAGCTTGAGTTCTGGAAACACCATATATTTT. Residues: CASSLSSGNTIYF.

V usage is TRBV2 and J usage is TRBJ1-5; D remains unclear. This CDR3 spans 14 amino acids. Germline V CDR1 and CDR2: SNHLY, FYNNEI. The V end lost 1 base, the J end lost 1 base, and 5 bases lay between the germline ends. This CDR3 reads CASSEDTSNQPQHF. For the CDR3, the DNA is TGTGCCAGCAGTGAAGATACGAGCAATCAGCCCCAGCATTTT.

This clone was counted only a few times. The chain couples TRBV29-1 to TRBJ1-1; no clear D. Trimming pared 6 bases from V and 0 bases from J, leaving 14 bases between. Germline CDR1 SQVTM, CDR2 ANQGSEA. This CDR3 is built from 14 residues. The CDR3 sequence is CSVGRSRMNTEAFF. DNA for the CDR3: TGCAGCGTCGGTAGATCGCGAATGAACACTGAAGCTTTCTTT.

The rearrangement links TRBV25-1 to TRBJ1-2, with 7 bases that match TRBD1. The V segment lost 4 bases and the J segment 8 bases; nucleotides outside the gene matches: 4. The germline V gene encodes CDR1 MGHDK and CDR2 SYGVNS. CDR3 length equals 12 residues. The CDR3 is CASSGQGSGYTF. The DNA of the CDR3 is TGTGCCAGCAGTGGACAGGGAAGCGGCTACACCTTC.

The gene calls are TRBV9 and TRBJ1-1, with 11 bases fitting TRBD1. V dropped 4 bases and J dropped 12; count of bases not matched to a gene: 11. The CDR3 has 14 residues. Germline V gene lookup returns CDR1 SGDLS and CDR2 YYNGEE. The DNA for the CDR3 is TGTGCCAGCAGCCCCCGAGGGGACAGGGGGGTAACTTTCTTT. Amino acid sequence: CASSPRGDRGVTFF.

The rearrangement joins TRBV7-6 to TRBJ2-2, with D unclear. CDR1 is SGHVS and CDR2 is FNYEAQ in the germline V gene. This CDR3 is built from 13 residues. V lost 9 bases and J 7 bases, leaving 15 bases between the germline ends. CDR3: CASSAGRVGELFF. The CDR3 DNA follows: TGTGCCAGTTCGGCAGGACGAGTCGGGGAGCTGTTTTTT.

There are a few counts of this clone. The rearrangement uses TRBV7-9 and TRBJ1-3, with 9 bases fitting TRBD1. With V trimmed by 3 bases and J by 8 bases, 5 bases remained unmatched. Germline V lookup: CDR1 SEHNR, CDR2 FQNEAQ (reference sequence). CDR3 size: 14 residues. The CDR3 reads CASSFSDRGYTIYF. The CDR3 nucleotides read TGTGCCAGCAGCTTCTCGGACAGGGGATACACCATATATTTT. The whole variable domain, filled in from reference TRBV7-9 and TRBJ1-3, reads DTGVSQNPRHKITKRGQNVTFRCDPISEHNRLYWYRQTLGQGPEFLTYFQNEAQLEKSRLLSDRFSAERPKGSFSTLEIQRTEQGDSAMYLCASSFSDRGYTIYFGEGSWLTVV.